What follows are 27 T cell receptor beta chains derived from one specimen sequenced in a study of T cells in Graves' hyperthyroidism and ophthalmopathy. Amplification of TCR beta CDR3 regions was performed using RNA transcripts as template. During a first-round RT-PCR of the TCR CDR3, the HTBI primer set was used. TCRdb re-analysed the multiplex PCR reads in MiXCR, keeping a single row per CDR3 protein. Of some 460,000 distinct CDR3 sequences detected, around a sixth appear once; the ten largest clones hold less than 15%. Sequenced material: blood. These receptors all stem from a woman aged 18-30 years with Graves' hyperthyroidism.

This chain joins TRBV12-3 or TRBV12-4 and TRBJ1-2; a weak D match, TRBD1 (5 bases). The CDR3 extends over 14 amino acids. The V and J ends lost 5 bases and 14 bases respectively, with 24 bases between them. CDR3 in DNA: TGTGCCAGCAGTCCTGTATCCACACCCAGGGCAGGAACCTTC. This sequence encodes CASSPVSTPRAGTF.

In this sample, this clonotype turned up many times. The CDR3 DNA is TGTGCCAGCGGCTCGTCAGCGGGGGGGACTGAAGCTTTCTTT. Translating gives CASGSSAGGTEAFF. The rearrangement joins TRBV7-8 to TRBJ1-1, with a weak D call TRBD1 (5 bases). Germline CDR1 and CDR2: SGHVS and FQNEAQ. V gave up 8 bases and J gave up 5 bases, with 18 bases separating them. This CDR3 has 14 residues. The entire variable domain, with the rest obtained from reference TRBV7-8 and TRBJ1-1, is as follows: GAGVSQSPRYKVAKRGQDVALRCDPISGHVSLFWYQQALGQGPEFLTYFQNEAQLDKSGLPSDRFFAERPEGSVSTLKIQRTQQEDSAVYLCASGSSAGGTEAFFGQGTRLTVV.

This chain links TRBV19 with TRBJ2-1, with a weak D call TRBD1 (5 bases). The ends were cut back, 2 bases at V and 5 bases at J, with 16 bases in the middle. This CDR3 is built from 16 residues. The germline CDR1 and CDR2 sequences are LNHDA and SQIVND (reference sequence). The CDR3 DNA sequence: TGTGCCAGTAGTATAATACCAGGGCAACGAAACAATGAGCAGTTCTTC. Translated, it gives CASSIIPGQRNNEQFF.

CDR3: CSARSSLAGIEQYF. As DNA, the CDR3 is TGCAGTGCTAGGAGTTCCCTAGCCGGGATCGAGCAGTACTTC. The chain combines TRBV20-1 with TRBJ2-7; tentative D call: TRBD2 (5 bases). Trimming stripped 3 bases from V and 6 bases from J, with 18 bases between. Germline-derived CDR1 and CDR2 are DFQATT and SNEGSKA (reference sequence). CDR3 size: 14 residues.

This clonotype turned up a few times. The CDR3 is CASSLGDRGLTEAFF. DNA of the CDR3: TGTGCCAGCAGCTTAGGGGACAGGGGTTTAACTGAAGCTTTCTTT. The chain couples TRBV7-9 to TRBJ1-1; 10 bases are a match to TRBD1. In germline, CDR1 is SEHNR, CDR2 FQNEAQ (reference sequence). The CDR3 loop spans 15 amino acids. V was clipped by 1 base and J by 5 bases; unmatched bases: 4.

This clonotype has a count of ten or more. The V call is TRBV14, the J call TRBJ2-5, with D possibly being TRBD1 (6 bases). The germline gives CDR1 SGHDN, CDR2 FVKESK. The V end lost 3 bases, the J end lost 5 bases, and 13 bases lay between the germline ends. The CDR3 extends over 14 amino acids. CDR3 protein: CASSQHRVGETQYF. The DNA of the CDR3 is TGTGCCAGCAGCCAGCACAGGGTAGGGGAGACCCAGTACTTC.

This clonotype has at least ten counts. The chain's CDR3 is CSARSFGETQYF. In DNA form, the CDR3 reads TGCAGTGCTCGTAGCTTTGGCGAGACCCAGTACTTC. The gene calls are TRBV20-1 and TRBJ2-5; D unresolved. CDR1 DFQATT and CDR2 SNEGSKA come from the germline V gene (reference sequence). The germline V and J ends were trimmed by 5 bases and 5 bases, with 12 bases remaining between them. The CDR3 length is 12 residues.

This clonotype was counted many times. The V gene is TRBV7-3, the J gene TRBJ2-1; D may be TRBD1 or TRBD2 (6 bases each). Germline V CDR1 and CDR2: SGHTA, FQGTGA. The V gene lost 0 bases and the J gene lost 9 bases, with 15 bases spanning the gap. CDR3 size: 15 residues. CDR3 nucleotides: TGTGCCAGCAGCTTAACTGGCGGGAAGGGGGGTGAGCAGTTCTTC. Translating gives CASSLTGGKGGEQFF.

This clonotype was seen a handful of times. This sequence joins TRBV12-3 or TRBV12-4 and TRBJ2-6; D not certain. Trimming pared 6 bases from V and 0 bases from J, leaving 9 bases between. The CDR3 contains 15 residues. This chain's CDR3 is CASRRAVSGANVLTF. Written as DNA, the CDR3 is TGTGCCAGCAGAAGGGCCGTCTCTGGGGCCAACGTCCTGACTTTC.

This clonotype was seen more than once but under ten times. The CDR3: CASGIIYEQYF. CDR3 nucleotides: TGTGCCAGCGGTATTATCTACGAGCAGTACTTC. V usage is TRBV6-1 and J usage is TRBJ2-7, with D unclear. V lost 8 bases and J 3 bases, leaving 8 bases between the germline ends. The CDR3 has 11 residues. Germline V CDR1 and CDR2: MNHNS, SASEGT.

V usage is TRBV20-1 and J usage is TRBJ1-5; no firm D call. The V end was cut by 0 bases, the J end by 6 bases, with 3 bases between. CDR1 is DFQATT and CDR2 is SNEGSKA in the germline V gene (reference sequence). There are 11 residues in the CDR3. The CDR3 bases are TGCAGTGCTAGAGAGGGTCAGCCCCAGCATTTT. Protein: CSAREGQPQHF.

This clonotype was counted a few times. This chain joins TRBV18 and TRBJ2-7; D possibly corresponds to TRBD2 (6 bases). This CDR3 comprises 16 residues. Trimming pared 2 bases from V and 5 bases from J, leaving 19 bases between. Looked up from germline, CDR1 is KGHSH and CDR2 is LQKENI. The CDR3 DNA reads as TGTGCCAGCTCACCAGTACTGGGAGGTGGGGTTCACGAGCAGTACTTC. Its translation: CASSPVLGGGVHEQYF.

The CDR3 bases are TGTGCCAGTAGTTTCGCTAACTCTGGGGCCAACGTCCTGACTTTC. It codes for CASSFANSGANVLTF. The chain joins TRBV19 to TRBJ2-6; D not resolved. Per germline, CDR1 LNHDA and CDR2 SQIVND (reference sequence). V lost 5 bases and J lost 0, with 8 bases in between. The CDR3 loop spans 15 amino acids.

In its sample, this clonotype was seen many times. The chain recombines TRBV28 with TRBJ2-2, with 9 bases that match TRBD1. The CDR3 consists of 15 residues. In germline, CDR1 is MDHEN, CDR2 SYDVKM. The V gene end was trimmed by 7 bases and the J gene end by 1 base; junction bases not matched to a gene: 4. The CDR3 nucleotides are TGTGCCAGCAACAGGGGGCAGGTGAACACCGGGGAGCTGTTTTTT. It yields the protein CASNRGQVNTGELFF.

The rearrangement links TRBV4-1 to TRBJ2-7; possibly TRBD1 for D (8 bases). CDR1 is MGHRA and CDR2 is YSYEKL in the germline V gene. V lost 3 bases and J lost 1, with 25 bases in between. CDR3 size: 19 residues. The chain's CDR3 is CASSHLRGQGGSYSYEQYF. As DNA, the CDR3 is TGCGCCAGCAGCCATCTACGCGGACAGGGAGGGTCATATTCCTACGAGCAGTACTTC.

This chain connects TRBV2 to TRBJ2-2, with no clear D. This CDR3 comprises 14 residues. Trimming removed 4 bases at V and 2 bases at J, with 8 bases between. Germline V lookup: CDR1 SNHLY, CDR2 FYNNEI. CDR3 sequence (DNA): TGTGCCAGCAGTGGGCAGTTTAACACCGGGGAGCTGTTTTTT. Amino acids: CASSGQFNTGELFF.

This clonotype was observed many times. The V call is TRBV24-1, the J call TRBJ2-3; D gene unclear. Trimming took off 0 bases at V and 0 bases at J, with 9 bases between the two ends. From germline, CDR1 is KGHDR and CDR2 SFDVKD. There are 16 residues in the CDR3. The CDR3 loop is CATSDLAKGSTDTQYF. In nucleotides, the CDR3 is TGTGCCACCAGTGATTTGGCGAAAGGGAGCACAGATACGCAGTATTTT.

This clonotype showed up many times. The chain is built from TRBV20-1 and TRBJ1-5, with D tentatively TRBD1 (6 bases). Germline V lookup: CDR1 DFQATT, CDR2 SNEGSKA (reference sequence). The CDR3 loop spans 17 amino acids. Trimming took 3 bases from V and 0 from J, leaving 18 bases between them. CDR3 DNA: TGCAGTGCTAGGGACAGCACTAAAGGAAATAGCAATCAGCCCCAGCATTTT. Residues: CSARDSTKGNSNQPQHF.

In its sample, this clonotype was seen many times. CDR3 nucleotide sequence: TGTGCCAGCAGTGAAGCGGCCAGCAATCAGCCCCAGCATTTT. Amino acids: CASSEAASNQPQHF. The chain is built from TRBV2 and TRBJ1-5, with D uncertain. V was shortened by 0 bases and J by 1 base, with 4 bases between the two germline ends. Germline CDR1 SNHLY, CDR2 FYNNEI. CDR3 length: 14 residues.

The chain recombines TRBV10-3 with TRBJ2-5; D is undetermined. The V gene lost 1 base and the J gene lost 3 bases, with 6 bases spanning the gap. CDR3 length: 13 residues. Germline CDR1 is ENHRY and CDR2 is SYGVKD. The CDR3 reads CAISELGKETQYF. As DNA, the CDR3 is TGTGCCATCAGTGAGTTAGGGAAAGAGACCCAGTACTTC.

This clonotype was detected once. This chain uses TRBV9 with TRBJ1-2; D is ambiguous. V lost 0 bases, J lost 7 bases, and 10 bases lay in between. The CDR3 spans 13 residues. Germline assignment: CDR1 SGDLS and CDR2 YYNGEE. The chain's CDR3 is CASSVASQLGYTF. In DNA, the CDR3 is TGTGCCAGCAGCGTAGCGAGTCAGCTTGGCTACACCTTC.

Ten or more counts support this clonotype. This chain uses TRBV5-8 with TRBJ2-1, with 7 nucleotides matching TRBD2. Per the germline V gene, CDR1 is SGHTS and CDR2 is YDEGEE. The V and J ends lost 6 bases and 7 bases, in that order; junction bases with no gene match: 13. The CDR3 is 15 residues long. The CDR3: CASTHGEGLRNEQFF. As DNA, the CDR3 is TGTGCCAGCACCCACGGGGAGGGCCTGAGGAATGAGCAGTTCTTC.

This chain links TRBV7-6 with TRBJ1-4; D might be TRBD1 (6 bases). V gave up 5 bases and J gave up 5 bases, with 12 bases separating them. This CDR3 is 14 amino acids long. Germline lookup yields CDR1 SGHVS and CDR2 FNYEAQ. For the CDR3, the DNA is TGTGCCAGCAGCCAACAGGGAGAAAATGAAAAACTGTTTTTT. Translating gives CASSQQGENEKLFF.

This clonotype showed up just a few times. V and J are TRBV7-6 and TRBJ2-7, with a weak D call TRBD1 (7 bases). The CDR3 is 14 residues long. Trimming took off 3 bases at V and 3 bases at J, with 12 bases between the two ends. CDR1 SGHVS and CDR2 FNYEAQ come from the germline V gene. For the CDR3, the DNA is TGTGCCAGCAGCTTGGACAGGAGGGGCTACGAGCAGTACTTC. Residues: CASSLDRRGYEQYF.

The chain employs TRBV12-3 or TRBV12-4 and TRBJ1-4; D gene unclear. The CDR3 runs 12 residues. Trimming shortened V by 3 bases and J by 8 bases, and 7 bases separated the two germline ends. CDR3 amino acids: CASSFGEEKLFF. CDR3 nucleotide sequence: TGTGCCAGCAGTTTTGGAGAAGAAAAACTGTTTTTT.

This clonotype was observed a few times. This sequence joins TRBV15 and TRBJ1-2; tentative D call: TRBD1 (5 bases). The CDR3 runs 17 residues. CDR1 and CDR2 from the germline V gene are LNHNV and YYDKDF (reference sequence). The germline V and J ends were trimmed by 6 bases and 0 bases, with 20 bases remaining between them. The CDR3 nucleotides read TGTGCCACCAGTATGGGGCACCAGGCGGGGGCTAACTATGGCTACACCTTC. It specifies CATSMGHQAGANYGYTF.

This chain uses TRBV5-1 with TRBJ2-1; D unresolved. The CDR3 runs to 14 residues. Trimming cost V 2 bases and J 0 bases, with 6 bases left between them. Germline CDR1 is SGHRS and CDR2 is YFSETQ. The chain's CDR3 is CASSLEYSYNEQFF. CDR3 DNA: TGCGCCAGCAGCTTAGAGTACTCCTACAATGAGCAGTTCTTC. Drawing the rest from reference TRBV5-1 and TRBJ2-1, the complete variable domain is KAGVTQTPRYLIKTRGQQVTLSCSPISGHRSVSWYQQTPGQGLQFLFEYFSETQRNKGNFPGRFSGRQFSNSRSEMNVSTLELGDSALYLCASSLEYSYNEQFFGPGTRLTVL.